This is a list of T cell receptor beta chains from one sample in a study of naive and memory T cell subsets. TCRdb analysed the UMI-ligation and nested PCR reads with MiXCR anew, one entry per CDR3 protein. The profile shows 130,000 to 150,000 distinct CDR3 sequences, about a sixth of them singletons. Material: naive CD4+ T cells from blood. These receptors all come from a human donor in good health. Both conserved end residues are part of each CDR3. The order of the fields is D gene, clone size, J gene, V gene, CDR3 protein, CDR3 DNA. A D gene is named only where the DNA matches it firmly. Clone size appears in some rows only: once, few, many, or a class for an expanded clone.

. | few | TRBJ2-7 | TRBV12-3/TRBV12-4 | CASTLRGETYEQYF | TGTGCCAGCACCCTTCGGGGAGAAACCTACGAGCAGTACTTC
. | . | TRBJ2-5 | TRBV11-2 | CASSPRGLETQYF | TGTGCCAGCAGCCCCCGAGGCCTTGAGACCCAGTACTTC
TRBD2 | few | TRBJ2-3 | TRBV3-1 | CASSRKLGLAGSTDTQYF | TGTGCCAGCAGCCGGAAACTGGGACTAGCGGGCAGCACAGATACGCAGTATTTT
. | . | TRBJ2-3 | TRBV5-6 | CASSRVVRDTQYF | TGTGCCAGCAGCCGGGTCGTACGAGATACGCAGTATTTT
. | . | TRBJ2-6 | TRBV11-2 | CASSPQLQGRSPSGANVLTF | TGTGCCAGCAGCCCCCAGTTACAGGGTCGAAGTCCCTCTGGGGCCAACGTCCTGACTTTC
TRBD1 | . | TRBJ1-4 | TRBV28 | CASSLRQGANEKLFF | TGTGCCAGCAGTTTACGGCAGGGGGCTAATGAAAAACTGTTTTTT
TRBD2 | few | TRBJ2-7 | TRBV12-3/TRBV12-4 | CASSLVGGAYEQYF | TGTGCCAGCAGTTTAGTGGGGGGGGCCTACGAGCAGTACTTC
. | many | TRBJ2-5 | TRBV9 | CASSATGRQETQYF | TGTGCCAGCAGCGCGACGGGCAGACAAGAGACCCAGTACTTC
. | . | TRBJ1-1 | TRBV27 | CASSQVGPTATFF | TGTGCCAGCAGTCAGGTGGGACCGACCGCTACTTTCTTT
. | . | TRBJ1-6 | TRBV14 | CASSRQLPGGSPLHF | TGTGCCAGCAGCCGACAACTCCCCGGTGGTTCACCCCTCCACTTT
TRBD1 | . | TRBJ2-7 | TRBV5-6 | CASSLGGQGSTSYEQYF | TGTGCCAGCAGCTTGGGGGGACAGGGATCCACCTCCTACGAGCAGTACTTC
. | . | TRBJ1-6 | TRBV6-5 | CASTNDPGRPIYNSPLHF | TGTGCCAGCACCAACGACCCGGGCAGGCCCATCTATAATTCACCCCTCCACTTT
TRBD1 | . | TRBJ2-3 | TRBV28 | CASSPYRGTTDTQYF | TGTGCCAGCAGTCCATACAGGGGTACGACGGATACGCAGTATTTT
. | . | TRBJ2-2 | TRBV7-3 | CASSSPSGGTNTGELFF | TGTGCCAGCAGCTCCCCTTCGGGGGGCACGAACACCGGGGAGCTGTTTTTT
TRBD2 | . | TRBJ2-1 | TRBV3-1 | CASSLSRDYRRNEQFF | TGTGCCAGCAGCCTAAGTAGGGACTACCGGAGGAATGAGCAGTTCTTC
. | . | TRBJ2-7 | TRBV5-6 | CASSSPLGGFYEQYF | TGTGCCAGCAGTTCCCCATTGGGAGGTTTCTACGAGCAGTACTTC
. | . | TRBJ2-1 | TRBV18 | CASSRAFYNEQFF | TGTGCCAGCTCACGAGCTTTTTACAATGAGCAGTTCTTC
TRBD2 | . | TRBJ2-5 | TRBV5-1 | CASSFGTSGTQETQYF | TGCGCCAGCAGCTTCGGGACTAGCGGGACACAAGAGACCCAGTACTTC
TRBD2 | . | TRBJ2-3 | TRBV15 | CATRGGLVDTQYF | TGTGCCACCAGAGGAGGACTAGTAGACACGCAGTATTTT
TRBD2 | . | TRBJ2-7 | TRBV29-1 | CSVEDRLAGTYEQYF | TGCAGCGTTGAAGATCGACTAGCGGGGACCTACGAGCAGTACTTC
. | . | TRBJ1-5 | TRBV29-1 | CSVGRGLNQPQHF | TGCAGCGTCGGGCGCGGGCTCAATCAGCCCCAGCATTTT
TRBD1 | . | TRBJ2-5 | TRBV5-1 | CASSPPRGQVPSSYF | TGCGCCAGCAGCCCCCCCCGTGGACAGGTACCCTCTTCGTACTTC
. | few | TRBJ2-6 | TRBV2 | CASRVDSSGANVLTF | TGTGCCAGCAGAGTAGACAGTTCCGGGGCCAACGTCCTGACTTTC
TRBD2 | many | TRBJ2-1 | TRBV20-1 | CSADRGLAYYNEQFF | TGCAGTGCGGACCGGGGACTAGCCTACTACAATGAGCAGTTCTTC
TRBD2 | . | TRBJ2-1 | TRBV6-5 | CASSLGLAGEPSYNEQFF | TGTGCCAGCAGTTTGGGACTAGCGGGTGAGCCATCCTACAATGAGCAGTTCTTC
. | few | TRBJ2-3 | TRBV20-1 | CSARPIPTSTDTQYF | TGCAGTGCTAGACCTATCCCGACTTCCACAGATACGCAGTATTTT
. | few | TRBJ2-3 | TRBV19 | CASMLARTDTQYF | TGTGCCAGTATGCTAGCGAGGACAGATACGCAGTATTTT
. | . | TRBJ1-6 | TRBV7-2 | CASSLIRRQENNSPLHF | TGTGCCAGCAGCTTAATCCGCCGCCAGGAGAATAATTCACCCCTCCACTTT
. | . | TRBJ1-3 | TRBV27 | CASGSTASGNTIYF | TGTGCCAGCGGCTCGACAGCCTCTGGAAACACCATATATTTT
TRBD1 | . | TRBJ2-5 | TRBV5-1 | CASSLTGTGRETQYF | TGCGCCAGCAGCTTGACGGGGACAGGGAGAGAGACCCAGTACTTC
. | . | TRBJ2-5 | TRBV6-5 | CASSYSDRSGGTQYF | TGTGCCAGCAGTTACTCCGACCGATCCGGGGGGACCCAGTACTTC